The 8 T cell receptor beta chains given below trace back to one sample, sequenced in a study of cytomegalovirus exposure and HLA in healthy donors. This PCR relied on a set of 60 Vbeta primers and 13 Jbeta primers. The table came from immunoSEQ multiplex PCR; TCRdb's copy has only in-frame clones and leaves some out. Listed are 70,000 or so clones; 2% to 3% falls within the top ten. The specimen was PBMCs. The receptors here all came from a female donor in good health and CMV-seropositive.

CDR3 DNA sequence: TGTGCCTGGAGTGTATGGGGGGAAGGGGAGCTGTTTTTT. Protein sequence: CAWSVWGEGELFF. V usage is TRBV30 and J usage is TRBJ2-2, with D maybe TRBD2 (6 bases). V was shortened by 0 bases and J by 8 bases, with 10 bases between the two germline ends. Germline CDR1 GTSNPN, CDR2 SVGIG (reference sequence). The CDR3 contains 13 residues.

The J gene is TRBJ1-1, the V gene TRBV28; D is undetermined. Per germline, CDR1 MDHEN and CDR2 SYDVKM. The CDR3 has 11 amino acids. The V gene lost 3 bases and the J gene lost 6 bases, with 5 bases spanning the gap. The CDR3 reads CASSFGPEAFF. CDR3 nucleotides: TGTGCCAGCAGTTTTGGCCCTGAAGCTTTCTTT.

The chain couples TRBV11-2 to TRBJ1-1; D remains unclear. Germline V gene data show CDR1 as SGHAT and CDR2 as FQNNGV. V gave up 7 bases and J gave up 6 bases, with 9 bases separating them. This CDR3 is 11 amino acids long. This chain's CDR3 is CASNQLAEAFF. The CDR3 nucleotides are TGTGCCAGCAACCAACTAGCTGAAGCTTTCTTT.

This chain connects TRBV4-1 to TRBJ2-4, with 10 bases matching TRBD2. The CDR3 loop spans 16 amino acids. Unmatched junction bases numbered 7, after V lost 0 bases and J lost 8 bases. Looked up from germline, CDR1 is MGHRA and CDR2 is YSYEKL. The CDR3 loop reads CASSQEQRGGIDIQYF. The CDR3 DNA is TGCGCCAGCAGCCAAGAACAGCGGGGGGGCATAGACATTCAGTACTTC.

The rearrangement uses TRBV30 and TRBJ2-1; 7 nucleotides align to TRBD2. V shed 0 bases and J 7 bases; nucleotides not matched to a gene: 15. CDR3 length: 17 amino acids. Per germline, CDR1 GTSNPN and CDR2 SVGIG (reference sequence). The CDR3 nucleotides are TGTGCCTGGAGTGTACTGCCCTACGGGGGGTATAATAATGAGCAGTTCTTC. It specifies CAWSVLPYGGYNNEQFF.

The genes are TRBV13 and TRBJ2-7; maybe TRBD1 (6 bases). The CDR3 contains 11 residues. The ends were cut back, 6 bases at V and 7 bases at J, with 10 bases in the middle. CDR1 and CDR2 (germline): PRHDT, FYEKMQ (reference sequence). Written as DNA, the CDR3 is TGTGCCAGCAGAGGTAGGGGGGAGCAGTACTTC. Amino acid sequence: CASRGRGEQYF.

This sequence joins TRBV7-3 and TRBJ1-2, with 9 nucleotides matching TRBD1. The V gene's germline CDR1 is SGHTA and CDR2 FQGTGA. The CDR3 is made up of 14 amino acids. V lost 4 bases, J lost 2 bases, and 2 bases stayed unmatched. CDR3 protein: CASSSGQGNYGYTF. The DNA of the CDR3 is TGTGCCAGCAGCTCGGGACAGGGAAACTATGGCTACACCTTC. The complete variable domain, with remaining parts taken from reference TRBV7-3 and TRBJ1-2, reads GAGVSQTPSNKVTEKGKYVELRCDPISGHTALYWYRQSLGQGPEFLIYFQGTGAADDSGLPNDRFFAVRPEGSVSTLKIQRTERGDSAVYLCASSSGQGNYGYTFGSGTRLTVV.

CDR3 amino acids: CAWSTPGTSGDTQYF. DNA of the CDR3: TGTGCCTGGAGTACTCCCGGGACTAGCGGGGATACGCAGTATTTT. The chain carries TRBV30 and TRBJ2-3; 12 bases fit TRBD2. J was trimmed by 6 bases and V by 2 bases; bases with no gene match: 6. This CDR3 spans 15 amino acids. Germline CDR1 GTSNPN, CDR2 SVGIG (reference sequence).